Listed below are T cell receptor beta chains from one sample, sequenced in a study of T cells in localized non-small cell lung cancer. Produced via immunoSEQ multiplex PCR; TCRdb's table is partial and in-frame only. This table has tens of thousands of clones, around 89% appearing once. The specimen was peripheral blood, collected before any cancer treatment. These receptors were obtained from a woman between 35 and 75 years old with stage I squamous cell lung carcinoma. The CDR3 runs from the conserved cysteine through the conserved F or W. Fields, in order: V gene, D gene, clone size, J gene, CDR3 protein, CDR3 DNA. D genes are given only for firm matches. The size field is filled for only some rows; it gives once, few, many or a size class.

>TRBV7-9|NA|NA|TRBJ1-1
CASSLEGVNTEAFF
TGTGCCAGCAGCTTAGAAGGAGTGAACACTGAAGCTTTCTTT
>TRBV6-5|TRBD1|NA|TRBJ1-1
CASSSQGAWTEAFF
TGTGCCAGCAGTTCTCAGGGGGCTTGGACTGAAGCTTTCTTT
>TRBV30|NA|NA|TRBJ1-3
CAWGQFSGNTIYF
TGTGCCTGGGGACAGTTCTCTGGAAACACCATATATTTT
>TRBV12-5|NA|NA|TRBJ2-7
CASGFAGRYEQYF
TGTGCTAGTGGTTTCGCGGGACGCTACGAGCAGTACTTC
>TRBV6-6|TRBD1|few|TRBJ1-1
CASSSSDRVFTEAFF
TGTGCCAGCAGCTCTTCTGACAGGGTGTTCACTGAAGCTTTCTTT
>TRBV7-9|TRBD1|NA|TRBJ1-2
CASSQPGQGMNGYTF
TGTGCCAGCAGCCAACCGGGACAGGGGATGAATGGCTACACCTTC
>TRBV5-6|NA|NA|TRBJ2-7
CASTLLSSNEQYF
TGTGCCAGCACCCTCTTGTCCTCGAACGAGCAGTACTTC
>TRBV7-2|TRBD1|NA|TRBJ1-2
CASSLDRTGTIYGYTF
TGTGCCAGCAGCTTAGATAGGACAGGCACCATCTATGGCTACACCTTC
>TRBV12-5|NA|NA|TRBJ1-1
CASGDYSGAFF
TGTGCTAGTGGGGACTACTCTGGAGCTTTCTTT
>TRBV10-3|NA|NA|TRBJ1-1
CAISDGTGNTEAFF
TGTGCCATCAGTGATGGGACCGGGAACACTGAAGCTTTCTTT
>TRBV29-1|NA|once|TRBJ2-7
CSGAGGDEQYF
TGCAGCGGGGCCGGTGGGGACGAGCAGTACTTC
>TRBV4-2|NA|NA|TRBJ1-2
CASSQASGAGYGYTF
TGTGCCAGCAGCCAAGCGTCGGGGGCTGGCTATGGCTACACCTTC
>TRBV2|NA|NA|TRBJ1-1
CASSDLPAEAFF
TGTGCCAGCAGTGACCTGCCCGCTGAAGCTTTCTTT
>TRBV2|NA|NA|TRBJ2-1
CASSPDRDSYNEQFF
TGTGCAAGCAGTCCCGACCGCGATTCCTACAATGAGCAGTTCTTC
>TRBV6-4|TRBD2|few|TRBJ2-3
CASSDASGGAADTQYF
TGTGCCAGCAGTGACGCTAGCGGGGGGGCTGCAGATACGCAGTATTTT
>TRBV9|TRBD2|NA|TRBJ2-5
CASSASGGGQETQYF
TGTGCCAGCAGCGCTAGCGGGGGGGGTCAAGAGACCCAGTACTTC
>TRBV7-8|TRBD2|NA|TRBJ2-1
CASSLEWLAVYNEQFF
TGTGCCAGCAGCTTAGAGTGGCTAGCGGTATACAATGAGCAGTTCTTC
>TRBV5-4|TRBD2|NA|TRBJ2-5
CASSLEASGGLETQYF
TGTGCCAGCAGCTTGGAGGCTAGCGGGGGTTTAGAGACCCAGTACTTC
>TRBV5-1|NA|NA|TRBJ2-1
CASSLMGLNSYNEQFF
TGCGCCAGCAGCTTAATGGGGCTAAATTCCTACAATGAGCAGTTCTTC
>TRBV9|NA|NA|TRBJ1-4
CASSERQQATNEKLFF
TGTGCCAGCAGCGAACGACAGCAAGCAACTAATGAAAAACTGTTTTTT
>TRBV30|NA|NA|TRBJ1-4
CAGKSEKLFF
TGTGCCGGTAAATCGGAAAAACTGTTTTTT
>TRBV6-6|NA|few|TRBJ1-2
CASSYNKEVWYGYTF
TGTGCCAGCAGTTACAATAAGGAAGTGTGGTATGGCTACACCTTC
>TRBV7-3|TRBD1|NA|TRBJ1-2
CASSSGQGYGYTF
TGTGCCAGCAGCTCGGGACAGGGCTATGGCTACACCTTC
>TRBV9|NA|NA|TRBJ2-2
CASSGTANTGELFF
TGTGCCAGCAGCGGGACTGCGAACACCGGGGAGCTGTTTTTT
>TRBV18|TRBD1|NA|TRBJ1-2
CASSLTRDRGTNYGYTF
TGTGCCAGCTCACTTACTCGGGACAGGGGGACTAACTATGGCTACACCTTC
>TRBV13|TRBD1|NA|TRBJ1-3
CASSFKWGQGTGNTIYF
TGTGCCAGCAGCTTTAAATGGGGACAGGGGACTGGAAACACCATATATTTT